Presented here are 21 T cell receptor beta chains from one specimen sequenced in a study of blood T cell repertoires in COVID-19. Assay used: immunoSEQ multiplex PCR; TCRdb lists only in-frame clones, some missing. The sample carries 200,000 to 300,000 clones, 86% recorded once. Sequencing was carried out using PBMCs or T cells enriched from blood (not recorded which). The source is a woman in her late teens or twenties who had recovered from COVID-19.

As DNA, the CDR3 is TGCGCCAGCAGCTTGGGGACTAGCGGTGGCGATGAGCAGTTCTTC. Translated, it gives CASSLGTSGGDEQFF. The chain has TRBV5-1 and TRBJ2-1; 10 bases align to TRBD2. There are 15 residues in the CDR3. Germline V gene lookup returns CDR1 SGHRS and CDR2 YFSETQ. The J segment lost 8 bases and the V segment lost 0 bases, leaving 5 bases of the junction unmatched.

The rearrangement links TRBV27 to TRBJ2-1; TRBD2 agrees at 9 bases. V dropped 7 bases and J dropped 7; count of bases not matched to a gene: 11. In germline, CDR1 is MNHEY, CDR2 SMNVEV (reference sequence). The CDR3 loop spans 15 amino acids. CDR3 bases: TGTGCCAGCAAGCGGATTAGCGGGAGAATAAATGAGCAGTTCTTC. As protein: CASKRISGRINEQFF.

This clone turned up a few times. The chain has TRBV25-1 and TRBJ2-1; weak D call: TRBD1 (5 bases). There are 16 residues in the CDR3. Germline CDR1 and CDR2: MGHDK and SYGVNS. Trimming stripped 5 bases from V and 0 bases from J, with 14 bases between. CDR3 sequence (DNA): TGTGCCAGCAGTCCCCCAGACAGTTACTCCTACAATGAGCAGTTCTTC. It yields the protein CASSPPDSYSYNEQFF.

The V call is TRBV9, the J call TRBJ2-7, with TRBD1 identical over 8 bases. CDR1 and CDR2 (germline): SGDLS, YYNGEE. The CDR3 spans 17 residues. V lost 3 bases, J lost 3 bases, and 14 bases stayed unmatched. For the CDR3, the DNA is TGTGCCAGCAGCGCCCAGACCACAGGGGGAGGTTTCTACGAGCAGTACTTC. As protein: CASSAQTTGGGFYEQYF. Filled out from reference TRBV9 and TRBJ2-7, the complete variable domain reads DSGVTQTPKHLITATGQRVTLRCSPRSGDLSVYWYQQSLDQGLQFLIQYYNGEERAKGNILERFSAQQFPDLHSELNLSSLELGDSALYFCASSAQTTGGGFYEQYFGPGTRLTVT.

This sequence joins TRBV13 and TRBJ1-2; 7 bases line up with TRBD1. The length of the CDR3 is 16 residues. Germline V gene lookup returns CDR1 PRHDT and CDR2 FYEKMQ (reference sequence). The J segment lost 5 bases and the V segment lost 6 bases, leaving 15 bases of the junction unmatched. The CDR3 is CASSRGGQAARYGYTF. CDR3 coding DNA: TGTGCCAGCAGTCGCGGAGGACAGGCTGCACGGTATGGCTACACCTTC.

This rearrangement joins TRBV15 to TRBJ1-5; TRBD1 aligns across 9 bases. The CDR3 is 18 amino acids. V lost 3 bases to trimming and J lost 6 bases; unmatched junction nucleotides: 15. The germline V gene encodes CDR1 LNHNV and CDR2 YYDKDF (reference sequence). The DNA for the CDR3 is TGTGCCACCAGCAGGGCCCGGGACAGGGATTATTTCGCTCAGCCCCAGCATTTT. This codes for CATSRARDRDYFAQPQHF.

This chain links TRBV29-1 with TRBJ2-7, with TRBD1 identical over 10 bases. Germline CDR1 SQVTM, CDR2 ANQGSEA. V gave up 0 bases and J gave up 4 bases; unmatched junction bases: 0. The length of the CDR3 is 13 residues. The CDR3 loop reads CSVEEDRGYEQYF. In DNA form, the CDR3 reads TGCAGCGTTGAAGAGGACAGGGGGTACGAGCAGTACTTC.

The V gene is TRBV21-1, the J gene TRBJ1-2; the D call TRBD1 from the table was never checked on the DNA. TRBV21-1 is marked as a pseudogene. The CDR3 covers 16 residues. CDR3: CASSNSDRPSNYGYTF. Written as DNA, the CDR3 is TGTGCCAGCAGCAATTCCGACAGGCCCTCCAACTATGGCTACACCTTC.

The chain combines TRBV3-1 (or the pseudogene TRBV3-2) with TRBJ1-3, with a tentative D call TRBD1 (5 bases). The CDR3 totals 15 residues. The germline V gene encodes CDR1 LGHDT and CDR2 YNNKEL (reference sequence). With 1 base removed from V and 4 bases from J, the gap between germline ends came to 11 bases. DNA of the CDR3: TGTGCCAGCAGCCAAGCAGGCGGGGCCGGAAACACCATATATTTT. Amino acid sequence: CASSQAGGAGNTIYF.

J is TRBJ2-5 and V is TRBV6-2 or TRBV6-3, with D possibly being TRBD2 (6 bases). Trimming took off 5 bases at V and 8 bases at J, with 12 bases between the two ends. CDR3 length equals 12 residues. From germline, CDR1 is MNHEY and CDR2 SVGEGT. The CDR3, as DNA: TGTGCCAGCAGTCCCGGGACTCCTACCCAGTACTTC. This encodes CASSPGTPTQYF.

The rearrangement joins TRBV12-3 or TRBV12-4 to TRBJ2-5; 7 bases agree with TRBD1. CDR3 length: 13 amino acids. Trimming removed 3 bases from V and 3 bases from J; junction bases left unmatched: 1. As DNA, the CDR3 is TGTGCCAGCAGTTTCCAGGGGGAAGAGACCCAGTACTTC. Translation gives CASSFQGEETQYF.

This chain uses TRBV6-2 or TRBV6-3 with TRBJ2-7; D is undetermined. The germline CDR1 and CDR2 sequences are MNHEY and SVGEGT. The CDR3 sequence is 17 residues long. The V end lost 0 bases, the J end lost 2 bases, and 17 bases lay between the germline ends. The CDR3 reads CASSYSGRFRPTYEQYF. As DNA, the CDR3 is TGTGCCAGCAGTTACTCGGGCAGGTTCAGACCCACCTACGAGCAGTACTTC.

The chain employs TRBV4-3 and TRBJ1-1, with D possibly TRBD1 on 6 matching bases. This CDR3 region has 17 residues. Germline V CDR1 and CDR2: LGHNA, YSLEER. Trimming cost V 0 bases and J 1 base, with 15 bases left between them. CDR3 in amino acids: CASSQDRSTGKNTEAFF. CDR3 bases: TGCGCCAGCAGCCAAGATCGTAGTACAGGGAAGAACACTGAAGCTTTCTTT.

The chain joins TRBV15 to TRBJ1-1; D gene uncertain. The CDR3 length is 16 residues. The germline V gene encodes CDR1 LNHNV and CDR2 YYDKDF (reference sequence). Trimming left V 1 base short and J 1 base short, with 13 bases between. The chain's CDR3 is CATSRGRPGTNTEAFF. As DNA, the CDR3 is TGTGCCACCAGCAGAGGACGCCCGGGTACGAACACTGAAGCTTTCTTT.

This clone is a singleton in its sample. The J gene is TRBJ2-1, the V gene TRBV15; D gene uncertain. From germline, CDR1 is LNHNV and CDR2 YYDKDF (reference sequence). V lost 1 base and J lost 9, with 10 bases in between. The CDR3 contains 13 residues. The CDR3 sequence: CATSRARPIEQFF. The DNA of the CDR3 is TGTGCCACCAGCAGAGCGCGGCCGATTGAGCAGTTCTTC.

This sequence joins TRBV3-1 (or the pseudogene TRBV3-2) and TRBJ1-1; TRBD1 matches 9 bases. J lost 4 bases, V lost 6 bases, and 6 bases had no gene match. Germline-derived CDR1 and CDR2 are LGHDT and YNNKEL (reference sequence). There are 14 residues in the CDR3. CDR3 sequence reads: CASRGLDRGTEAFF. CDR3 sequence (DNA): TGTGCCAGCAGGGGATTGGACAGGGGCACTGAAGCTTTCTTT.

The V call is TRBV23-1, the J call TRBJ1-2, with 7 bases lining up with TRBD1. TRBV23-1 is an ORF, with its function uncertain. The CDR3 covers 15 residues. V lost 2 bases, J lost 5 bases, and 8 bases stayed unmatched. CDR3 amino acids: CASSQPTGRRYGYTF. The CDR3 DNA sequence: TGCGCCAGCAGTCAACCGACAGGGAGACGGTATGGCTACACCTTC.

This clone occurred once. The chain carries TRBV2 and TRBJ2-5, with D possibly being TRBD2 (7 bases). The CDR3 has 14 amino acids. Germline CDR1 SNHLY, CDR2 FYNNEI. V lost 8 bases and J lost 3, with 16 bases in between. The DNA for the CDR3 is TGTGCCAGCCCGGCGGGGGACACGGAAGAGACCCAGTACTTC. Protein: CASPAGDTEETQYF.

V is TRBV9 and J is TRBJ1-4; the match to TRBD1 covers 7 bases. The CDR3 is 14 amino acids. V trimming: 3 bases; J trimming: 8 bases; junction bases outside the gene matches: 7. Germline lookup yields CDR1 SGDLS and CDR2 YYNGEE. The chain's CDR3 is CASSEQGSGEKLFF. The CDR3 region has the DNA TGTGCCAGCAGCGAACAGGGGAGTGGCGAAAAACTGTTTTTT.

This chain uses TRBV3-1 (or the pseudogene TRBV3-2) with TRBJ2-5; 7 bases are shared with TRBD2. The CDR3 is 17 residues long. After removal of 5 bases from V and 2 bases from J, the junction contained 14 bases not matched to a gene. Per germline, CDR1 LGHDT and CDR2 YNNKEL (reference sequence). The CDR3 here is CASSDYLTAGTQETQYF. CDR3 DNA: TGTGCCAGCAGCGATTACTTAACAGCGGGAACGCAAGAGACCCAGTACTTC.

The gene calls are TRBV28 and TRBJ2-3; 7 nucleotides agree with TRBD1. The ends lost 7 bases at V and 2 bases at J; junction bases unmatched: 6. The CDR3 is made up of 14 amino acids. Per germline, CDR1 MDHEN and CDR2 SYDVKM. CDR3 protein: CASIPGQYTDTQYF. The CDR3 coding sequence is TGTGCCAGCATCCCGGGACAGTACACAGATACGCAGTATTTT.